Listed here are 16 T cell receptor beta chains from one sample, sequenced in a study of a mutant IDH1 vaccine in newly diagnosed glioma. Time point here: baseline, week 1 (first vaccination visit). The treatment denotes: pre-vaccination baseline after standard-of-care therapy. Only in-frame clones appear in the TCRdb table, and some are missing; sequencing was by immunoSEQ multiplex PCR. The top ten clones hold around 7.5% of a sample with 85,000 to 100,000 clones, about 82% of them seen once. Sequenced material: PBMCs, taken from a glioma patient treated with radiotherapy, temozolomide or both. These receptors all stem from a man in his forties with glioma.

On this clone itself: Other DNA sequences in the same sample also yield this CDR3. V and J are TRBV19 and TRBJ1-1; D is perhaps TRBD1 (5 bases). V was trimmed by 4 bases and J by 1 base, leaving 7 bases between them. Germline V gene sequence: CDR1 LNHDA, CDR2 SQIVND (reference sequence). The CDR3 loop spans 13 amino acids. CDR3 DNA: TGTGCCAGTAGTAATGGGGGGAACACTGAAGCTTTCTTT. Its translation is CASSNGGNTEAFF.

CDR3 region: CASSSTGGTDEQYF. In nucleotides, the CDR3 is TGTGCCAGCAGCTCGACAGGGGGCACGGACGAGCAGTACTTC. This chain links TRBV7-2 with TRBJ2-7; 10 bases align to TRBD1. Germline V gene data show CDR1 as SGHTA and CDR2 as FQGNSA. The V and J ends lost 4 bases and 5 bases, in that order; junction bases with no gene match: 5. The CDR3 contains 14 residues.

This clone was seen a single time. The chain carries TRBV20-1 and TRBJ2-7; 7 bases line up with TRBD2. The CDR3 is 11 amino acids. V dropped 7 bases and J dropped 1; count of bases not matched to a gene: 1. Germline V lookup: CDR1 DFQATT, CDR2 SNEGSKA (reference sequence). CDR3 region: CSGLASYEQYF. As DNA, the CDR3 is TGCAGTGGACTAGCTTCCTACGAGCAGTACTTC.

The sample holds one count of this clone. This chain connects TRBV2 to TRBJ2-3; 10 bases are shared with TRBD1. CDR3 length: 17 amino acids. The germline CDR1 and CDR2 sequences are SNHLY and FYNNEI. The J segment lost 4 bases and the V segment lost 4 bases, leaving 11 bases of the junction unmatched. The CDR3 loop reads CASSGSRDRGESDTQYF. Here the CDR3 DNA reads TGTGCCAGCAGTGGAAGCCGGGACAGGGGAGAATCAGATACGCAGTATTTT. Full variable domain (outside the CDR3, taken from reference TRBV2 and TRBJ2-3): EPEVTQTPSHQVTQMGQEVILRCVPISNHLYFYWYRQILGQKVEFLVSFYNNEISEKSEIFDDQFSVERPDGSNFTLKIRSTKLEDSAMYFCASSGSRDRGESDTQYFGPGTRLTVL.

DNA for the CDR3: TGTGCCAGCAGTCGAGTCGGTCGAGCGGGGGGCCTAGACAGGGAGACCCAGTACTTC. Its translation: CASSRVGRAGGLDRETQYF. This rearrangement joins TRBV5-5 to TRBJ2-5, with 9 bases matching TRBD2. This CDR3 contains 19 residues. After removal of 5 bases from V and 5 bases from J, the junction contained 22 bases not matched to a gene. In germline, CDR1 is SGHKS, CDR2 YYEKEE (reference sequence). Drawing the rest from reference TRBV5-5 and TRBJ2-5, the complete variable domain is DAGVTQSPTHLIKTRGQQVTLRCSPISGHKSVSWYQQVLGQGPQFIFQYYEKEERGRGNFPDRFSARQFPNYSSELNVNALLLGDSALYLCASSRVGRAGGLDRETQYFGPGTRLLVL.

The chain uses TRBV7-2 and TRBJ2-2; D unclear. CDR1 and CDR2 (germline): SGHTA, FQGNSA. This CDR3 contains 15 residues. Between the trimmed V and J ends, which lost 7 bases and 2 bases, there was a span of 14 bases. This CDR3 reads CASTPLPHNTGELFF. CDR3 bases: TGTGCCAGCACCCCTTTGCCTCATAACACCGGGGAGCTGTTTTTT.

This chain joins TRBV6-6 and TRBJ2-7; no definite D call. V dropped 2 bases and J dropped 0 bases, with 14 bases sitting between them. Germline V lookup: CDR1 MNHNY, CDR2 SVGAGI (reference sequence). The CDR3 is 16 amino acids. In DNA form, the CDR3 reads TGTGCCAGCAGTTACCCCGGGCTCTCCCGCTCCTACGAGCAGTACTTC. This gives the protein CASSYPGLSRSYEQYF.

This clone was seen just once. The V call is TRBV9, the J call TRBJ2-7; possibly TRBD1 for D (6 bases). V lost 0 bases and J lost 7, with 26 bases in between. The CDR3 contains 18 residues. Germline CDR1 SGDLS, CDR2 YYNGEE. The CDR3 bases are TGTGCCAGCAGCGTAGGACCCATCCTCGAGACAGGACGCGGTGAGCAGTACTTC. Protein product: CASSVGPILETGRGEQYF.

The chain recombines TRBV18 with TRBJ2-2; D might be TRBD1 (5 bases). The V end lost 1 base, the J end lost 6 bases, and 9 bases lay between the germline ends. The CDR3 spans 14 residues. Germline values: CDR1 KGHSH, CDR2 LQKENI. CDR3 nucleotide sequence: TGTGCCAGCTCACCACGGACAACGGCCGGGGAGCTGTTTTTT. Its protein is CASSPRTTAGELFF.

The rearrangement uses TRBV5-8 and TRBJ2-1; D may be TRBD2 (6 bases). V shed 3 bases and J shed 0 bases, with 13 bases lying between them. The CDR3 consists of 16 residues. CDR1 SGHTS and CDR2 YDEGEE come from the germline V gene. CDR3 in DNA: TGTGCCAGCAGCTCGGATAGCGGTCTCTCCTACAATGAGCAGTTCTTC. Translated, it gives CASSSDSGLSYNEQFF.

The chain is built from TRBV6-1 and TRBJ1-2; D is possibly TRBD1 (5 bases). This CDR3 is 14 amino acids long. Germline-derived CDR1 and CDR2 are MNHNS and SASEGT. With 0 bases removed from V and 4 bases from J, the gap between germline ends came to 9 bases. CDR3 sequence (DNA): TGTGCCAGCAGTGAAGCGGCAGGGCCCTATGGCTACACCTTC. Protein product: CASSEAAGPYGYTF.

The chain carries TRBV7-6 and TRBJ2-1; D is undetermined. This CDR3 contains 12 residues. The V and J ends lost 5 bases and 4 bases respectively, with 6 bases between them. Germline loops: CDR1 SGHVS, CDR2 FNYEAQ. Here the CDR3 DNA reads TGTGCCAGCAGCAAAGGATACAATGAGCAGTTCTTC. Translation gives CASSKGYNEQFF. The full variable domain, in which reference TRBV7-6 and TRBJ2-1 provide the parts outside the CDR3, is GAGVSQSPRYKVTKRGQDVALRCDPISGHVSLYWYRQALGQGPEFLTYFNYEAQQDKSGLPNDRFSAERPEGSISTLTIQRTEQRDSAMYRCASSKGYNEQFFGPGTRLTVL.

The chain uses TRBV19 and TRBJ1-4; 7 positions match TRBD1. The V gene's germline CDR1 is LNHDA and CDR2 SQIVND (reference sequence). V lost 7 bases and J lost 5; bases outside the gene matches: 7. This CDR3 is 14 amino acids long. The CDR3 DNA follows: TGTGCCAGTAAAGTGGCAGGGGGAAATGAAAAACTGTTTTTT. The encoded protein is CASKVAGGNEKLFF.

This clone was counted only a few times. The rearrangement joins TRBV7-9 to TRBJ2-2; D ambiguous. In germline, CDR1 is SEHNR, CDR2 FQNEAQ (reference sequence). The CDR3 sequence is 14 residues long. With 3 bases removed from V and 5 bases from J, the gap between germline ends came to 10 bases. CDR3 DNA: TGTGCCAGCAGCTTCCCTGGGGTAACCGGGGAGCTGTTTTTT. Translated, it gives CASSFPGVTGELFF.

The rearrangement uses TRBV2 and TRBJ2-5; TRBD1 matches 9 bases. Germline CDR1 SNHLY, CDR2 FYNNEI. V shed 6 bases and J 5 bases; nucleotides not matched to a gene: 7. This CDR3 comprises 14 residues. The CDR3 nucleotides are TGTGCCAGCAGCGGCGGGACAGGGTGGGAGACCCAGTACTTC. Translated: CASSGGTGWETQYF. The whole variable domain, remainder taken from reference TRBV2 and TRBJ2-5, is EPEVTQTPSHQVTQMGQEVILRCVPISNHLYFYWYRQILGQKVEFLVSFYNNEISEKSEIFDDQFSVERPDGSNFTLKIRSTKLEDSAMYFCASSGGTGWETQYFGPGTRLLVL.

The chain uses TRBV5-1 and TRBJ2-5; 7 nucleotides agree with TRBD1. The CDR3 spans 15 residues. Trimming cost V 3 bases and J 1 base; bases outside gene matches: 6. The germline V gene encodes CDR1 SGHRS and CDR2 YFSETQ. CDR3 in DNA: TGCGCCAGCAGCTCCAACAGGGGCGTCCAAGAGACCCAGTACTTC. Translation gives CASSSNRGVQETQYF.